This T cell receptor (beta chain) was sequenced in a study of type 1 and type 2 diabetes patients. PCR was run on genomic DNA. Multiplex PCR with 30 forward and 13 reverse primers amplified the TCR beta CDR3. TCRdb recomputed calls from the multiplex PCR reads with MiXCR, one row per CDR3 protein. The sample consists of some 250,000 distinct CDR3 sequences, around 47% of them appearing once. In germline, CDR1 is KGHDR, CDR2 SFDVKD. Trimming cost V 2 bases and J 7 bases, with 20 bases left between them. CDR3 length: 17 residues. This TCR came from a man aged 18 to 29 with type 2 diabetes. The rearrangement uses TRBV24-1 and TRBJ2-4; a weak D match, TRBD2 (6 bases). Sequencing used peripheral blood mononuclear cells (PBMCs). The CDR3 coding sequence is TGTGCCACCAGTGATTCGGACCCGGGACTCGCGGGTAACATTCAGTACTTC. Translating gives CATSDSDPGLAGNIQYF.